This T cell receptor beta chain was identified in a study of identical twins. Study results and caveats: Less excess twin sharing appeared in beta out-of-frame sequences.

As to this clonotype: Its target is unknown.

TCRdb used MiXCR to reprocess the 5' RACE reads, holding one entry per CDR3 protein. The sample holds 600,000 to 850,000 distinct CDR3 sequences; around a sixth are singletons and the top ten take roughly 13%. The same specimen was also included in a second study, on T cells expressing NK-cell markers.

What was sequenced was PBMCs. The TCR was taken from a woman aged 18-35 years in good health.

CDR3 DNA sequence: TGCAGCGTCCACCGGGACATCACAGATACGCAGTATTTT. Its translation: CSVHRDITDTQYF. The chain joins TRBV29-1 to TRBJ2-3, with a tentative D call TRBD1 (6 bases). Trimming cost V 6 bases and J 2 bases, with 12 bases left between them. Germline V gene data show CDR1 as SQVTM and CDR2 as ANQGSEA. This CDR3 comprises 13 residues.